The clone carrying this T cell receptor (beta chain) occurred many times. The antigen remains undetermined. The V end was cut by 5 bases, the J end by 0 bases, with 19 bases between. CDR3 length equals 17 residues. Germline CDR1 reads MNHEY; CDR2 reads SMNVEV (reference sequence). TCR beta CDR3 sequences were amplified from RNA transcripts. Researchers ran a first-round RT-PCR on the TCR CDR3 using the HTBI primer set. TCRdb re-derived calls from the multiplex PCR reads in MiXCR, one entry per CDR3 protein. This sample has about 210,000 distinct CDR3 sequences, with roughly 15% found just once. These data belong to a study of T cells in Graves' hyperthyroidism and ophthalmopathy. On the basis of clinical symptoms, serum thyroxine and TRAb, thyroid ultrasound and orbital computed tomography, diagnoses were made. The study, taken as a whole, reports: Blood also showed most of the thyroid clonotypes that were expanded above 0.001. Ophthalmopathy could be told apart from stable hyperthyroidism with a 13 V-J model.

This TCR derives from a man between 45 and 60 years old with Graves' hyperthyroidism. The source material was blood. The chain has TRBV27 and TRBJ1-2; D is unresolved. The CDR3 loop reads CASSAHNPGSSNYGYTF. The CDR3, as DNA: TGTGCCAGCAGTGCCCATAACCCAGGATCCTCTAACTATGGCTACACCTTC.